These 10 T cell receptor beta chains were sequenced from one sample in a study of CD8+ T cells in alopecia areata. Treatment here: oral pan-JAK inhibitor, 5-10 mg twice daily. RNA, once extracted, was reverse transcribed into cDNA for use as the sequencing template. TCRdb keeps only in-frame clones here, not all; method: immunoSEQ multiplex PCR. The repertoire includes approximately 220,000 clones, 30% to 40% of them detected once, and more than 0.4% sits in the top ten. The starting material was CD4+ T cells sorted from blood, obtained at approximately week 31, from a patient treated with tofacitinib. The origin of the receptors is a human donor with alopecia areata.

This clone has more than one count but fewer than ten. The chain recombines TRBV5-1 with TRBJ2-7, with a weak D call TRBD2 (6 bases). Trimming removed 4 bases at V and 6 bases at J, with 20 bases between. The CDR3 extends over 15 amino acids. Germline CDR1 SGHRS, CDR2 YFSETQ. The CDR3, as DNA: TGCGCCAGCAGCGCCGCCGGGACTGCCACGGTCGAGCAGTACTTC. It is translated as CASSAAGTATVEQYF.

This clone was counted only a few times. The V and J genes are TRBV9 and TRBJ1-2, with TRBD1 matching over 10 bases. The CDR3 length is 15 residues. The V and J ends lost 2 bases and 2 bases, in that order; junction bases with no gene match: 3. Germline V gene lookup returns CDR1 SGDLS and CDR2 YYNGEE. CDR3 in DNA: TGTGCCAGCAGCGTCGGGACAGGGGTAAACTATGGCTACACCTTC. Its translation is CASSVGTGVNYGYTF. Using reference TRBV9 and TRBJ1-2 for the parts outside the CDR3, the full variable domain is DSGVTQTPKHLITATGQRVTLRCSPRSGDLSVYWYQQSLDQGLQFLIQYYNGEERAKGNILERFSAQQFPDLHSELNLSSLELGDSALYFCASSVGTGVNYGYTFGSGTRLTVV.

This clone was found a few times. V usage is TRBV4-1 and J usage is TRBJ1-1; 9 bases fit TRBD1. The CDR3 consists of 14 residues. The ends lost 5 bases at V and 3 bases at J; junction bases unmatched: 4. Germline-derived CDR1 and CDR2 are MGHRA and YSYEKL. The CDR3 protein is CASSSWTGDTEAFF. The CDR3 DNA is TGCGCCAGCAGCTCCTGGACAGGGGACACTGAAGCTTTCTTT.

This clone occurred once. The chain couples TRBV6-6 to TRBJ2-7, with D tentatively TRBD2 (7 bases). Deletions cut 2 bases from V and 5 bases from J, with 16 bases between. The V gene's germline CDR1 is MNHNY and CDR2 SVGAGI (reference sequence). This CDR3 contains 15 residues. CDR3 amino acids: CASSYGDRRGHEQYF. DNA for the CDR3: TGTGCCAGCAGTTACGGCGACAGGCGGGGGCACGAGCAGTACTTC.

This clone was found a few times. The chain links TRBV5-6 to TRBJ2-2; 8 bases are a match to TRBD1. The CDR3 extends over 16 amino acids. After removal of 4 bases from V and 3 bases from J, the junction contained 8 bases not matched to a gene. Germline CDR1 and CDR2: SGHDT and YYEEEE. The CDR3 DNA sequence: TGTGCCAGCAGCCGTGACAGGGGCTCATACACCGGGGAGCTGTTTTTT. Translating gives CASSRDRGSYTGELFF. The variable domain in full, completed from reference TRBV5-6 and TRBJ2-2, reads DAGVTQSPTHLIKTRGQQVTLRCSPKSGHDTVSWYQQALGQGPQFIFQYYEEEERQRGNFPDRFSGHQFPNYSSELNVNALLLGDSALYLCASSRDRGSYTGELFFGEGSRLTVL.

This clone came up a few times. V is TRBV27 and J is TRBJ1-2; no clear D. The CDR3 runs 14 residues. Looked up from germline, CDR1 is MNHEY and CDR2 is SMNVEV (reference sequence). Trimming left V 4 bases short and J 4 bases short, with 13 bases between. Here the CDR3 DNA reads TGTGCCAGCAGTTCCGCGGAGGGCCTCTATGGCTACACCTTC. It is translated as CASSSAEGLYGYTF.

This sequence joins TRBV7-9 and TRBJ1-5; the D gene is possibly TRBD1 (6 bases). Germline assignment: CDR1 SEHNR and CDR2 FQNEAQ (reference sequence). The CDR3 extends over 16 amino acids. The V end was cut by 7 bases, the J end by 3 bases, with 19 bases between. The CDR3 DNA reads as TGTGCCAGCACCCCTACCGCTGGGGGCCACAATCAGCCCCAGCATTTT. Its translation is CASTPTAGGHNQPQHF.

This clone was observed a few times. V and J are TRBV9 and TRBJ2-5; D call uncertain. Trimming cost V 0 bases and J 1 base, with 10 bases left between them. CDR3 length: 15 residues. Per the germline V gene, CDR1 is SGDLS and CDR2 is YYNGEE. The CDR3 region is CASSVVGVSQETQYF. DNA for the CDR3: TGTGCCAGCAGCGTAGTCGGCGTTAGCCAAGAGACCCAGTACTTC.

This clone was detected many times. This chain's CDR3 is CASRLRNEKLFF. The CDR3 DNA sequence: TGTGCCAGCAGACTTCGTAATGAAAAACTGTTTTTT. The chain carries TRBV7-9 and TRBJ1-4, with unresolved D. CDR1 is SEHNR and CDR2 is FQNEAQ in the germline V gene (reference sequence). Trimming left V 6 bases short and J 4 bases short, with 6 bases between. The CDR3 length is 12 residues. Full variable domain (rest looked up from reference TRBV7-9 and TRBJ1-4): DTGVSQNPRHKITKRGQNVTFRCDPISEHNRLYWYRQTLGQGPEFLTYFQNEAQLEKSRLLSDRFSAERPKGSFSTLEIQRTEQGDSAMYLCASRLRNEKLFFGSGTQLSVL.

The chain joins TRBV5-1 to TRBJ1-1; D ambiguous. The CDR3 has 14 residues. V was clipped by 5 bases and J by 5 bases, with 16 bases between them. Germline V gene data show CDR1 as SGHRS and CDR2 as YFSETQ. In DNA, the CDR3 is TGCGCCAGCAGACTGGTGGGTCGATCGACTGAAGCTTTCTTT. Translating it yields CASRLVGRSTEAFF.